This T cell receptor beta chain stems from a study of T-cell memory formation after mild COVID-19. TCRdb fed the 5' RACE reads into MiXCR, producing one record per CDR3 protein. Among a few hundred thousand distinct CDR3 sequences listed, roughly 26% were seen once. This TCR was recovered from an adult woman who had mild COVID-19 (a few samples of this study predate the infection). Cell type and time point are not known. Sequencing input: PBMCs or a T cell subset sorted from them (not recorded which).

The CDR3 region is CSARAGFPGELFF. CDR3 DNA: TGCAGTGCTAGAGCCGGGTTTCCCGGGGAGCTGTTTTTT. The V and J genes are TRBV20-1 and TRBJ2-2; D gene unclear. This CDR3 region has 13 residues. Deletions cut 1 base from V and 6 bases from J, with 9 bases between. Germline V gives CDR1 DFQATT, CDR2 SNEGSKA (reference sequence).